This TCR delta chain was sequenced during a study of gamma-delta T cells after stem cell transplantation. Germline CDR1 and CDR2: GEAIGNYY and EKD. This CDR3 contains 23 residues. After removal of 0 bases from V and 0 bases from J, the junction contained 17 bases not matched to a gene. TCRdb re-called the RT-PCR reads through CATT. Of roughly 130 delta-chain clones in the sample, over 11% were seen once. This clone turned up a few times. This TCR came from a human donor. It is not recorded whose cells these are; they may come from a transplant donor. This table probably holds off-target reads from a library built for another chain. The sample comprised gamma-delta T cells. V usage is TRDV2 and J usage is TRDJ3; TRDD3 matches at 9 bases. The CDR3 reads CACDTPSRTGGALSSWDTRQMFF. CDR3 DNA: TGTGCCTGTGACACCCCCTCCCGTACTGGGGGAGCCCTAAGCTCCTGGGACACCCGACAGATGTTTTTC.